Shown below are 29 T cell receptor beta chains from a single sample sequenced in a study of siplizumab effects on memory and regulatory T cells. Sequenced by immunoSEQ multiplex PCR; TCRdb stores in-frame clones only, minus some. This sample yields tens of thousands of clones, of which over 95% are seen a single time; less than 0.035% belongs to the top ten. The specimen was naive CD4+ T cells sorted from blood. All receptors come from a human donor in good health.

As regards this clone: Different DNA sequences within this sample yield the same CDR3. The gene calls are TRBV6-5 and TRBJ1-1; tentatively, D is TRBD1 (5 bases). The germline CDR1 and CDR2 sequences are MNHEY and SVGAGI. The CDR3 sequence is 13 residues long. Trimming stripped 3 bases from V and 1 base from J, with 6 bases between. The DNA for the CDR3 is TGTGCCAGCAGTTATGGGGGGAACACTGAAGCTTTCTTT. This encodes CASSYGGNTEAFF.

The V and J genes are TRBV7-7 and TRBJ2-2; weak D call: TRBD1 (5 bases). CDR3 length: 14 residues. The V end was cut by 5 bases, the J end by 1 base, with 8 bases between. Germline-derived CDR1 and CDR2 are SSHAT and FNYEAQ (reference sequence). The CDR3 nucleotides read TGTGCCAGCAGCAATGACAGGAACACCGGGGAGCTGTTTTTT. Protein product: CASSNDRNTGELFF.

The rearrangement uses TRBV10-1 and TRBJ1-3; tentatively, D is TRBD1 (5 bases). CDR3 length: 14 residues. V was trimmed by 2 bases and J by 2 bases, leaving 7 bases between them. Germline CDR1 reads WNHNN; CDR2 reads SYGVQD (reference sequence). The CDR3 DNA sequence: TGCGCCAGCAGTGAGGGGGGAACTGGAAACACCATATATTTT. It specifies CASSEGGTGNTIYF.

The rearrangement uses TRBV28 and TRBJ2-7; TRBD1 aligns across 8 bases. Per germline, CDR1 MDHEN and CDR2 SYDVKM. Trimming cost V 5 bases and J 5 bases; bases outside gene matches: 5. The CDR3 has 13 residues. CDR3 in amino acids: CASSPRGLNEQYF. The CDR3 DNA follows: TGTGCCAGCAGTCCCAGGGGGCTTAACGAGCAGTACTTC.

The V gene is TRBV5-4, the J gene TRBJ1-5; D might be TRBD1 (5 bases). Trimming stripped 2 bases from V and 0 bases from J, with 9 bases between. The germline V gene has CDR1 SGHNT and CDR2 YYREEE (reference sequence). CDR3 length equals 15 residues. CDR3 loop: CASSLMRGSNQPQHF. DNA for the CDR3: TGTGCCAGCAGCTTAATGAGGGGTAGCAATCAGCCCCAGCATTTT.

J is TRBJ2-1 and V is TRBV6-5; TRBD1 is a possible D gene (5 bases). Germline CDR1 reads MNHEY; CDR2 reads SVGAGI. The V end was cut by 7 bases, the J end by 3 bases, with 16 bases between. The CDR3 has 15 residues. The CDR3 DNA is TGTGCCAGCACTAACCCTGGGGCAGGCTACAATGAGCAGTTCTTC. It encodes CASTNPGAGYNEQFF.

The CDR3, as DNA: TGTGCCAGCAGCTCGTTGGTGACTAGCGGGAGCACAGATACGCAGTATTTT. Protein sequence: CASSSLVTSGSTDTQYF. This chain links TRBV7-9 with TRBJ2-3, with 10 positions matching TRBD2. This CDR3 comprises 17 residues. Germline CDR1 SEHNR, CDR2 FQNEAQ (reference sequence). Trimming took 4 bases from V and 0 from J; bases not matched to a gene: 7.

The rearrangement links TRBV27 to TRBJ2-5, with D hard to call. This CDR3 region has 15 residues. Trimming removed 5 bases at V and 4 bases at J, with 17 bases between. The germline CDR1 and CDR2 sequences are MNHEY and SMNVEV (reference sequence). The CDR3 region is CASSEGYQSVETQYF. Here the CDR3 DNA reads TGTGCCAGCAGTGAAGGGTATCAAAGTGTAGAGACCCAGTACTTC.

The CDR3 region has the DNA TGCGCCAGCAGTTCCAAGGACCTTAATTCACCCCTCCACTTT. This encodes CASSSKDLNSPLHF. The V call is TRBV5-1, the J call TRBJ1-6; D is unclear. This CDR3 has 14 amino acids. V was clipped by 5 bases and J by 6 bases, with 12 bases between them. The germline gives CDR1 SGHRS, CDR2 YFSETQ.

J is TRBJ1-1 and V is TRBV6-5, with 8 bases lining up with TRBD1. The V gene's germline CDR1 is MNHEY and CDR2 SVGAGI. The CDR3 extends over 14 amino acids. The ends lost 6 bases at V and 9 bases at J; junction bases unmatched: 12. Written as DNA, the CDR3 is TGTGCCAGCAGGGACGGGGCAGGGGGCGGAAAAGCTTTCTTT. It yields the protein CASRDGAGGGKAFF.

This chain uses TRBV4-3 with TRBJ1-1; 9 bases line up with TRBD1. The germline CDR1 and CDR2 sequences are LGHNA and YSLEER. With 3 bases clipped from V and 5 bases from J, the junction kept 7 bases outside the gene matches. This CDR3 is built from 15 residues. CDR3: CASSQITGGSTEAFF. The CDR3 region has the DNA TGCGCCAGCAGCCAGATCACAGGGGGCTCGACTGAAGCTTTCTTT.

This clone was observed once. The CDR3 spells CAISVVRQERGQFF. The CDR3 bases are TGTGCCATCAGTGTTGTGAGACAGGAAAGGGGACAGTTCTTC. The chain is built from TRBV10-3 and TRBJ2-1; possible D gene TRBD1, 6 bases. V was trimmed by 4 bases and J by 13 bases, leaving 20 bases between them. Germline values: CDR1 ENHRY, CDR2 SYGVKD. The CDR3 spans 14 residues.

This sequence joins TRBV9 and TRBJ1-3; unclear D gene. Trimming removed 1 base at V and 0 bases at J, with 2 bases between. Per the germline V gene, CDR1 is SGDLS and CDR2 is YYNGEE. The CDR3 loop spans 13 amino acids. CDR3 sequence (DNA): TGTGCCAGCAGCGTAAACTCTGGAAACACCATATATTTT. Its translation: CASSVNSGNTIYF.

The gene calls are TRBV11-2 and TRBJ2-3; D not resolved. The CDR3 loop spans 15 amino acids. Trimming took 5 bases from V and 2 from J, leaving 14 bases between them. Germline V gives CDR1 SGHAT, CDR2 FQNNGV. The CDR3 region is CASSHDRPSTDTQYF. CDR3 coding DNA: TGTGCCAGCAGCCACGATAGACCCTCCACAGATACGCAGTATTTT. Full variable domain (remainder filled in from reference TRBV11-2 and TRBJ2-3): EAGVAQSPRYKIIEKRQSVAFWCNPISGHATLYWYQQILGQGPKLLIQFQNNGVVDDSQLPKDRFSAERLKGVDSTLKIQPAKLEDSAVYLCASSHDRPSTDTQYFGPGTRLTVL.

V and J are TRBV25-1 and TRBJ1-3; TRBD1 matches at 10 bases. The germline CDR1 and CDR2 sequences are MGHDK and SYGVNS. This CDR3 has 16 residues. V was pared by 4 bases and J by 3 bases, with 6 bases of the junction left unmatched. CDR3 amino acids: CASSASDRGLGNTIYF. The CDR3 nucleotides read TGTGCCAGCAGTGCATCAGACAGGGGGCTTGGAAACACCATATATTTT.

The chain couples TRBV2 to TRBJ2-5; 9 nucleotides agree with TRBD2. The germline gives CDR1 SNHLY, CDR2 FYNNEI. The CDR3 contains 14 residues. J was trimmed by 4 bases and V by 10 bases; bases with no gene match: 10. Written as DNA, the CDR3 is TGTGCCAACGCCGGACTAGCGAGTCCAGAGACCCAGTACTTC. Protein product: CANAGLASPETQYF.

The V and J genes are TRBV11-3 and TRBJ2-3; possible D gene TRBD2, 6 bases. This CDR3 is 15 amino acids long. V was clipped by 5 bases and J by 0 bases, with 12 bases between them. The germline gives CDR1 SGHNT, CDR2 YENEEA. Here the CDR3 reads CASSPTGTSTDTQYF. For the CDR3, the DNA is TGTGCCAGCAGCCCAACCGGGACTAGCACAGATACGCAGTATTTT.

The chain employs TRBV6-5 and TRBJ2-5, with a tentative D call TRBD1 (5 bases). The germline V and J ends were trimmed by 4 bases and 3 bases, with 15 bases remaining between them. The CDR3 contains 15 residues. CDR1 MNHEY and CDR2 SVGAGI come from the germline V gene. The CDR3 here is CASSLGWAGKETQYF. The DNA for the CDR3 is TGTGCCAGCAGTTTGGGGTGGGCAGGGAAAGAGACCCAGTACTTC.

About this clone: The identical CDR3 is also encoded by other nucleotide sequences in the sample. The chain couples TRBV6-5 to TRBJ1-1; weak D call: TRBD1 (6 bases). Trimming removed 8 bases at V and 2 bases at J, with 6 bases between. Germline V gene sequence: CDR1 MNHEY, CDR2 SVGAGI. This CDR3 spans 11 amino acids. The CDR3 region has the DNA TGTGCCAGCGGGGGCAACACTGAAGCTTTCTTT. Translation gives CASGGNTEAFF.

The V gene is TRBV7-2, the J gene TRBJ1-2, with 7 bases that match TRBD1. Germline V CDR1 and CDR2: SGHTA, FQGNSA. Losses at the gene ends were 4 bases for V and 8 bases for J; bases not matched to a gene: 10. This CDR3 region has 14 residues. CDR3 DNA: TGTGCCAGCAGCTCCAGAGACACAGGGGTCGGCTACACCTTC. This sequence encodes CASSSRDTGVGYTF.

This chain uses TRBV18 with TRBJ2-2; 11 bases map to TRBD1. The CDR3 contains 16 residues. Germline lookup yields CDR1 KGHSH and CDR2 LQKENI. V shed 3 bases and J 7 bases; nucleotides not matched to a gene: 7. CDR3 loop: CASSPWTGGEDGELFF. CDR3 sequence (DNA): TGTGCCAGCTCACCTTGGACAGGGGGCGAGGACGGGGAGCTGTTTTTT.

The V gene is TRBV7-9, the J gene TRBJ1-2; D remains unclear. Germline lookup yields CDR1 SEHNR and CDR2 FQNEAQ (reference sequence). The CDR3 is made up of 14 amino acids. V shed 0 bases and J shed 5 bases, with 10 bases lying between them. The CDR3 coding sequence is TGTGCCAGCAGCTTAGCGCCTTCCCCGTATGGCTACACCTTC. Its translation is CASSLAPSPYGYTF.

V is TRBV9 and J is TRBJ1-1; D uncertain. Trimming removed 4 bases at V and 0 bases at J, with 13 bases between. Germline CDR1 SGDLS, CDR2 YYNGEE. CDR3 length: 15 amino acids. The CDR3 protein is CASSPSIGMNTEAFF. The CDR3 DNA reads TGTGCCAGCAGCCCCTCCATCGGGATGAACACTGAAGCTTTCTTT.

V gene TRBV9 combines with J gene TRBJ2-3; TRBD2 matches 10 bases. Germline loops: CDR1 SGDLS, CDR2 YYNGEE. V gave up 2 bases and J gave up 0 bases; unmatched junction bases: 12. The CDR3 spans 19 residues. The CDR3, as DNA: TGTGCCAGCAGCGTTACTAGCGGGGAACTCCAAACTAGCACAGATACGCAGTATTTT. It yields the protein CASSVTSGELQTSTDTQYF.

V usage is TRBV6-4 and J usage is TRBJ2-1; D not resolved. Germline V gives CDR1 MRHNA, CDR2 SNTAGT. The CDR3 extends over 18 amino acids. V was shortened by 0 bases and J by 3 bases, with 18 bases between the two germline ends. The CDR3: CASSDSFSWEQRYNEQFF. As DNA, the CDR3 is TGTGCCAGCAGTGACTCTTTTTCTTGGGAACAGCGCTACAATGAGCAGTTCTTC.

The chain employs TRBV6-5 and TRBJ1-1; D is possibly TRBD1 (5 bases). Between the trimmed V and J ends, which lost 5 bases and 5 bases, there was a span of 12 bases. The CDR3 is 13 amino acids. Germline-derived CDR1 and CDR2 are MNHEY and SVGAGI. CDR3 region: CASSPRGVTEAFF. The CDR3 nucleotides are TGTGCCAGCAGTCCCCGAGGGGTAACTGAAGCTTTCTTT.

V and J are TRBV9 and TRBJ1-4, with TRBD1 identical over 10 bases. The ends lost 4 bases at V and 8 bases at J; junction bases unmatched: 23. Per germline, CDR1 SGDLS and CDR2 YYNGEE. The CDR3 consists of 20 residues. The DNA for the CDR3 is TGTGCCAGCAGCAAGTCGACCGGGACAGGGGAATCATCCCGGAGGGAAAAACTGTTTTTT. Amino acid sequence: CASSKSTGTGESSRREKLFF.

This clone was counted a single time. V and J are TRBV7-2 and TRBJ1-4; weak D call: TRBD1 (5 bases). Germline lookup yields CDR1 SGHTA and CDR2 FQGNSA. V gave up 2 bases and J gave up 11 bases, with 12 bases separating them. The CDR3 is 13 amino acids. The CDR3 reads CASSLSVDSKLFF. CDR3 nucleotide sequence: TGTGCCAGCAGCTTATCCGTTGACAGTAAACTGTTTTTT.

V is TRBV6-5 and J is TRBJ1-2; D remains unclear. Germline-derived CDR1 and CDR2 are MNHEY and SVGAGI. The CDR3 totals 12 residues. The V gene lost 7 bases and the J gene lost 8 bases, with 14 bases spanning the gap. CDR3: CASNDPGEGYTF. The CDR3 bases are TGTGCCAGCAACGACCCCGGGGAGGGCTACACCTTC.